The count of the clone carrying this TCR beta chain is one. No antigen is known for it. This specimen comes from a study of graft-versus-host responses after intestinal transplantation. Study background: The study gave all recipients anti-thymocyte globulin induction, then tacrolimus and steroids for 2 to 3 years.

TCRdb keeps only in-frame clones here, not all; method: immunoSEQ multiplex PCR. The sample has more than 65,000 clones, under 90% seen once. Study results and caveats: Levels of circulating GvH clones at their peak were associated with early post-transplant HvG declines. Clonal ratios of graft-versus-host to host-versus-graft in allografts were high for patients exhibiting graft-donor T cell macrochimerism. GvH clones appeared in recipient marrow, some first in ileum or blood.

Trimming cost V 0 bases and J 2 bases, with 13 bases left between them. This CDR3 contains 16 residues. From germline, CDR1 is LNHNV and CDR2 YYDKDF (reference sequence). This sequence joins TRBV15 and TRBJ1-2; a weak D match, TRBD1 (6 bases). The material sequenced was unstimulated CD4+ T cells sorted from spleen or lymph node cells, taken before transplant. The source is a human donor who was the organ donor for an intestinal transplant. The CDR3 sequence: CATSREGGISNYGYTF. The CDR3 nucleotides read TGTGCCACCAGCAGAGAAGGGGGAATTTCCAACTATGGCTACACCTTC.